The sequence of this T cell receptor (beta chain) was determined in a study of cytomegalovirus exposure and HLA in healthy donors (dated by TCRdb to about 2017). As for the study more broadly: According to an earlier analysis of 587 of the donors, some 180 million T cells yielded 120 million or so unique TCR beta sequences and 276 Gb of sequence data. An earlier analysis of approximately 580 of the donors used high-throughput TCR beta sequencing to judge whether each TCR beta V gene segment behaved as functional or pseudogenic. The aim of the study was to test whether cataloging public T cell receptors could identify signatures of past pathogen exposure. Five DR-DQ haplotypes were treated as single units for association and clustering because of strong linkage in the cohort. Typing coverage differed by locus: A, B, C, DRB1 and DQB1 were typed in roughly 629-640 donors, DQA1 in roughly 500, DPA1 in 606, and DPB1 in approximately 450. Donor age, sex, ethnicity and CMV serostatus were compiled together with the repertoire data. In a later analysis, previously published TCR beta repertoires from roughly 710 donors were re-analyzed and high-resolution HLA genotyping was added so that TCR occurrence patterns could be studied. Among the roughly 380 genotyped donors, 75% to 90% belonged to the genetic ancestry cluster associated with self-reported Caucasian donors. In the later analysis, no new phenotypic data were used to find candidate immune exposures; instead, reliance was placed on TCR beta sequences and their occurrence across donors. Every repertoire in the discovery cohort had been generated on one and the same sequencing platform. HLA typing included class I and class II loci at four-digit resolution. Along with the approximately 650-subject first cohort, a separate validation cohort of over a hundred different subjects was used. Using immunosequencing, the study profiled T cell repertoires from 500 to 800 subjects and related those repertoires to cytomegalovirus serostatus. On average, roughly 250,000 unique TCR beta nucleotide sequences were sequenced per donor among several hundred genotyped donors of the cohort, with 15% to 20% of those sequences being non-productive. Roughly 300 gigabases of sequencing data and approximately 85 million unique TCR sequences were included in an early release covering 500 to 750 HLA-typed donors. To predict cytomegalovirus infection status, the study combined high-throughput TCR immunosequencing, statistical association of individual TCRs with disease status, and machine learning. In a later genetic analysis, genome-wide SNP genotypes for about three fifths of the 666 donors were used, and that subset was treated as a discovery cohort.

General conclusions and limits of the study: Because some donors lacked HLA typing at each locus, the association tests relied only on the typed subset. Specific HLA alleles were associated with 15,000 to 20,000 TCR beta sequences at a false discovery rate of 0.05 in a later analysis. A group of highly shared sequence variants was considered likely to be a technical artifact of the sequencing pipeline. A later analysis found that TCR association rates varied across HLA loci, with DRB1 alleles showing the most associated TCRs and HLA-C alleles the fewest. According to a later genetic analysis, donors in an Asian-associated ancestry cluster had fewer N-insertions in productive TCRs than the approximately 690-donor mean. Because counts were too low, seventeen rarely observed V segments, including chromosome 9 orphons, were excluded from the earlier analysis of several hundred of the donors. According to a later analysis, most CMV-associated TCR beta chains appeared to be HLA-restricted, and the HLA associations seemed to be driven largely by CMV exposure. A later genetic analysis associated a missense DCLRE1C variant with V-gene and J-gene trimming of TCR beta chains, and an independent cohort replicated the association. A further reported finding was that TCR beta sequences accurately predicted the HLA-A and HLA-B alleles for most subjects in the first cohort. In an earlier analysis of a few hundred of the donors, most TCR beta V segments were observed in productive rearrangements about 87% or about 30% of the time, broadly matching IMGT annotations. Roughly uniform sequencing depth across donors was assumed in presence/absence analyses, although this assumption may not hold. Assigning TCR associations to individual alleles was difficult when HLA alleles, especially DR and DQ, strongly co-occurred. The cohort was sequenced for TCR beta chains only, and without alpha or paired-chain data the features that could be detected were limited. Three of the identified cytomegalovirus-associated TCR beta chains were confirmed in vitro to be specific for cytomegalovirus antigens. The authors suggested that the approach could potentially be extended to other disease states and immunological phenotypes. Most TCR sequences were observed very rarely across donors, whereas some public TCRs were present in many individuals. The classifier was reported to diagnose cytomegalovirus status with high specificity and sensitivity in both the original cohort and the validation cohort. A later analysis reported that several top co-occurrence clusters appeared linked to parvovirus B19, influenza, CMV and Epstein-Barr virus. For the cohort, immune exposure information was limited to CMV serostatus. In a later analysis, HLA-associated TCR beta chains showed more clonal expansion and lower generation probabilities than non-associated chains that were equally common. Some IMGT-functional V segments, including TRBV6-2 and TRBV6-3, could not be distinguished by the 87-base-pair reads and were therefore excluded. The study gave a list of about 150 TCR beta chains associated with cytomegalovirus. Linkage disequilibrium might explain the correlated functional status among segregating V segments, but an unknown experimental factor could not be ruled out.

The cohort comprised 666 healthy bone marrow donors. All cohort members were sampled while nominally healthy, although unrecorded immune exposures were likely present. The donor was CMV seronegative and belonged to the group of roughly 330 seronegative cohort members. Each donor provided a peripheral blood sample, and peripheral blood mononuclear cells were used for TCR beta sequencing. Genomic DNA was extracted from the blood cell samples with the Qiagen DNeasy Blood Extraction Kit. Library creation used the immunoSEQ multiplex PCR assay. For the multiplex PCR, a mixture combining 60 forward primers for TCR Vbeta segments and 13 reverse primers for TCR Jbeta segments was used. The CDR3 region of rearranged TCR beta genes was amplified from genomic DNA with a multiplex PCR assay. On the Illumina HiSeq System, the amplified TCR beta libraries were sequenced as 87-base-pair reads. Concerning the study's data processing: Across the 500 to 750 repertoires, a later analysis counted tens of millions of unique TCR beta chains, about 10 million of which were shared by at least two donors. Raw reads were error-corrected and collapsed into unique sequences with a nearest-neighbor algorithm that merged closely related sequences to remove PCR and sequencing errors. Alignment of CDR3 sequences to IMGT reference sequences was used to assign V, D and J gene segments. For a sequence to be retained, a match of at least six nucleotides was required to both a V gene segment and a J gene segment. A rearrangement counted as productive if the CDR3 had no stop codons and remained in frame with V and J, and every other rearrangement counted as non-productive. Following IMGT convention, CDR3 was defined as the stretch from the second conserved V-encoded cysteine to the conserved J-encoded phenylalanine. In an earlier analysis of more than 550 of the donors, sequences lacking an unambiguous match to a single V gene segment were excluded. An earlier analysis of 587 of the donors called V segments functional above 56.7% productive rearrangements and segregating when the between-donor standard deviation exceeded 5%. A statistical classification framework was built for diagnosing cytomegalovirus status from the catalog of TCR beta chain sequences. In a later analysis, TCR nucleotide sequences were compared against IMGT/GENE-DB human TR gene sequences so that V and J genes could be assigned. Using the TCRdist pipeline, a later analysis assigned CDR3 sequences along with most-parsimonious VDJ recombination scenarios. In a later analysis, every TCR beta chain was defined by the combination of its CDR3 amino acid sequence and its V-gene family, and reads without a unique V-gene family were dropped. In a later analysis, some 600 highly shared, low-generation-probability nucleotide sequences were removed to address suspected cross-contamination and a sequencing artifact. For each public chain, a later analysis derived a clonal expansion index from normalized ranks of inferred template counts within each repertoire. In a later analysis, generation probabilities were computed using a VDJ recombination model fitted to out-of-frame rearrangements, and the results were checked against IGoR. A later analysis scored TCR-TCR, TCR-HLA and TCR-CMV co-occurrence with hypergeometric tests, applying a repertoire-size bias correction to TCR pairs. To estimate false discovery rates, a later analysis permuted the HLA or CMV assignments 20 times. In a later analysis, co-occurring TCRs were grouped with DBSCAN, and TCRdist sequence similarity was added when clustering was performed within HLA-allele-positive subsets. Repertoires with fewer than 30,000 or more than 120,000 public chains, plus five repertoires with anomalous nucleotide sharing, were excluded from co-occurrence clustering. TCRdb stores this immuneACCESS table with in-frame sequences only. Part of the clones is absent; in the studies checked, under half of the shortfall reflects unresolved V genes, and no reason is known for the rest. V and J calls and clone size are given by that table; D and trimming were obtained from the DNA. Present in this sample are over 75,000 clones, 78% of which were seen just once. In total, the top ten clones hold more than 0.6% of the sample.

As regards this clone: It has no known antigen specificity. The sample holds no much larger clone one base away, and base qualities are not on file.

A distance of 11 bases separates the germline ends of V and J, which lose 1 base and 4 bases respectively. The germline V gene supplies CDR1 LGHNA and CDR2 YSLEER. There are 15 amino acids in the CDR3, from cysteine to phenylalanine inclusive. Just CDR3 DNA is preserved here, 45 bases in frame from base 1. The sample consisted of PBMCs. The rearrangement joined TRBV4-3 to TRBJ1-3; the D region possibly corresponds to TRBD1 (5 bases align). This clonotype originated in a woman in her fifties or sixties in good health and CMV-seronegative. The DNA is TGCGCCAGCAGCCAAGCTGCGGGGCCCGGAAACACCATATATTTT. Translated, this is CASSQAAGPGNTIYF.